The sequence of this TCR beta chain was determined in a study of T cell responses to AZD1222 COVID-19 vaccine. Background on the study: Pooling covered second doses at about 4 or about 12 weeks.

Regarding the study as a whole: A mostly white British donor set with more females was recruited, and clonal diversity was possibly underestimated. Spike-wide vaccine-associated CD4 TCRs dominated at 160-218 and 743-854. Repertoires were obtained only post-peak T cell response.

V was pared by 4 bases and J by 3 bases, with 5 bases of the junction left unmatched. Germline lookup yields CDR1 MDHEN and CDR2 SYDVKM. The length of the CDR3 is 14 residues. Clones were sequenced by immunoSEQ multiplex PCR, and TCRdb holds only the in-frame ones, with some missing. The sample includes about 190,000 clones, 94% of them seen just once. Concerning this clone itself: Its cognate antigen is unknown.

This clonotype was sampled from an adult in good health. This rearrangement joins TRBV28 to TRBJ1-1; 7 bases align to TRBD1. The sample consisted of peripheral blood, taken on day 0 of AZD1222 vaccination. The CDR3 sequence: CASSYAGTDTEAFF. The CDR3 bases are TGTGCCAGCAGTTACGCCGGGACAGACACTGAAGCTTTCTTT.